One sample yielded the 18 T cell receptor beta chains listed below, sequenced in a study of cytomegalovirus exposure and HLA in healthy donors (dated by TCRdb to the late 2010s). Preparation of the library involved the immunoSEQ multiplex PCR assay. TCRdb limited this immuneACCESS table to in-frame rearrangements with V and J called. A share of clones is missing; checked studies link under half to unresolved V genes, and the rest is unexplained. The sample contains some 310,000 clones, over 75% of them found a single time. The ten largest clones add up to roughly 0.96% of the sample. Sample: PBMCs. These receptors were taken from a man aged 25 to 40 in good health and CMV-seronegative.

J is TRBJ1-1 and V is TRBV5-1; 7 bases are a match to TRBD1. Germline values: CDR1 SGHRS, CDR2 YFSETQ. Trimming removed 0 bases from V and 4 bases from J; junction bases left unmatched: 9. The CDR3 extends over 16 amino acids. This CDR3 reads CASSLAVGGAGTEAFF. The CDR3 coding sequence is TGCGCCAGCAGCTTGGCTGTAGGGGGCGCCGGCACTGAAGCTTTCTTT.

In nucleotides, the CDR3 is TGCGCCAGCAGCCTTGACCGGGACAAATTCTTTAGCACAGATACGCAGTATTTT. It translates to CASSLDRDKFFSTDTQYF. The rearrangement links TRBV5-1 to TRBJ2-3; tentatively, D is TRBD1 (6 bases). CDR3 length: 18 residues. Trimming stripped 4 bases from V and 0 bases from J, with 21 bases between. CDR1 is SGHRS, CDR2 YFSETQ, per germline.

This clone was recorded once. The CDR3 loop is CASSLLGLAGNEQFF. CDR3 DNA sequence: TGCGCCAGCAGCTTGCTGGGACTAGCGGGGAATGAGCAGTTCTTC. The chain uses TRBV5-1 and TRBJ2-1, with 13 nucleotides matching TRBD2. The CDR3 loop spans 15 amino acids. Germline CDR1 is SGHRS and CDR2 is YFSETQ. The V segment lost 1 base and the J segment 7 bases; nucleotides outside the gene matches: 2. Together with reference TRBV5-1 and TRBJ2-1, the CDR3 gives the full variable domain: KAGVTQTPRYLIKTRGQQVTLSCSPISGHRSVSWYQQTPGQGLQFLFEYFSETQRNKGNFPGRFSGRQFSNSRSEMNVSTLELGDSALYLCASSLLGLAGNEQFFGPGTRLTVL.

The chain combines TRBV2 with TRBJ2-5; the D gene is possibly TRBD1 (5 bases). V lost 2 bases and J 4 bases, leaving 5 bases between the germline ends. The CDR3 contains 12 residues. Germline V gene sequence: CDR1 SNHLY, CDR2 FYNNEI. The CDR3 here is CASSERGETQYF. CDR3 bases: TGTGCCAGCAGTGAAAGGGGAGAGACCCAGTACTTC.

CDR3 residues: CASSWDRGIHEQYF. The CDR3 nucleotides read TGCGCCAGCAGCTGGGACAGGGGGATCCACGAGCAGTACTTC. The chain recombines TRBV5-1 with TRBJ2-7; 11 bases match TRBD1. V lost 3 bases and J lost 5; bases outside the gene matches: 4. Germline V CDR1 and CDR2: SGHRS, YFSETQ. This CDR3 region has 14 residues.

This rearrangement joins TRBV10-3 to TRBJ1-2; the match to TRBD1 covers 7 bases. Per germline, CDR1 ENHRY and CDR2 SYGVKD. This CDR3 comprises 16 residues. The trim removed 6 bases at V and 6 bases at J, leaving 16 bases unmatched. The CDR3 here is CAIRDPVVGQWDGYTF. Here the CDR3 DNA reads TGTGCCATCAGGGATCCGGTTGTGGGACAGTGGGATGGCTACACCTTC.

V gene TRBV5-1 combines with J gene TRBJ2-2, with unresolved D. V was clipped by 2 bases and J by 0 bases, with 5 bases between them. Germline CDR1 SGHRS, CDR2 YFSETQ. This CDR3 has 14 amino acids. The CDR3 spells CASSFTANTGELFF. CDR3 sequence (DNA): TGCGCCAGCAGCTTTACTGCGAACACCGGGGAGCTGTTTTTT.

This clone was seen just once. The genes are TRBV11-2 and TRBJ1-1, with D tentatively TRBD1 (6 bases). The CDR3 is 15 amino acids. In germline, CDR1 is SGHAT, CDR2 FQNNGV. V was shortened by 1 base and J by 0 bases, with 9 bases between the two germline ends. This CDR3 is CASSLAQGMNTEAFF. The DNA for the CDR3 is TGTGCCAGCAGCTTAGCACAGGGAATGAACACTGAAGCTTTCTTT.

This clone has just one count. The V call is TRBV6-1, the J call TRBJ2-2, with 8 bases that match TRBD2. V was pared by 3 bases and J by 5 bases, with 5 bases of the junction left unmatched. The CDR3 sequence is 15 residues long. CDR1 is MNHNS and CDR2 is SASEGT in the germline V gene. CDR3 protein: CASSDRGGKTGELFF. CDR3 coding DNA: TGTGCCAGCAGTGATCGGGGGGGTAAGACCGGGGAGCTGTTTTTT.

The chain employs TRBV7-9 and TRBJ2-2; possibly TRBD2 for D (6 bases). The germline V gene has CDR1 SEHNR and CDR2 FQNEAQ (reference sequence). The length of the CDR3 is 12 residues. The CDR3 sequence: CATDRESGELFF. The DNA for the CDR3 is TGTGCTACCGACCGGGAGAGCGGGGAGCTGTTTTTT.

The gene calls are TRBV2 and TRBJ2-7, with 8 bases identical to TRBD1. The CDR3 has 16 amino acids. Germline V gene data show CDR1 as SNHLY and CDR2 as FYNNEI. The ends lost 3 bases at V and 2 bases at J; junction bases unmatched: 9. The CDR3 loop is CASSEILWDRTYEQYF. In DNA form, the CDR3 reads TGTGCCAGCAGTGAGATTCTTTGGGACAGGACCTACGAGCAGTACTTC.

The chain is built from TRBV30 and TRBJ1-5, with TRBD1 matching over 8 bases. The CDR3 has 13 residues. From germline, CDR1 is GTSNPN and CDR2 SVGIG (reference sequence). V dropped 3 bases and J dropped 4; count of bases not matched to a gene: 2. The CDR3 region has the DNA TGTGCCTGGAGCGACAGGGGAAATCAGCCCCAGCATTTT. Protein: CAWSDRGNQPQHF.

The chain recombines TRBV4-2 with TRBJ1-1; D gene ambiguous. The CDR3 extends over 14 amino acids. V shed 1 base and J shed 3 bases, with 9 bases lying between them. Germline values: CDR1 LGHNA, CDR2 YNFKEQ. Here the CDR3 DNA reads TGTGCCAGCAGCCAAGCCCTACGAGACACTGAAGCTTTCTTT. Translating gives CASSQALRDTEAFF.

The rearrangement joins TRBV6-1 to TRBJ1-5; TRBD1 agrees at 7 bases. Germline values: CDR1 MNHNS, CDR2 SASEGT. V gave up 5 bases and J gave up 11 bases; unmatched junction bases: 12. The CDR3 runs to 14 residues. CDR3 sequence: CASSTDRASGSQHF. For the CDR3, the DNA is TGTGCCAGCAGTACCGACAGGGCCTCCGGGTCCCAGCATTTT.

This sequence joins TRBV30 and TRBJ2-3, with a tentative D call TRBD2 (5 bases). The germline CDR1 and CDR2 sequences are GTSNPN and SVGIG (reference sequence). There are 14 residues in the CDR3. Trimming pared 4 bases from V and 0 bases from J, leaving 11 bases between. For the CDR3, the DNA is TGTGCCTGGAACCGAGGACTGAGCACAGATACGCAGTATTTT. This codes for CAWNRGLSTDTQYF.

CDR3 bases: TGTGCTAGTGGTTTGCCCGGGGGACTGGGTGTCATTCAGTACTTC. This codes for CASGLPGGLGVIQYF. The V and J genes are TRBV12-5 and TRBJ2-4; a weak D match, TRBD2 (6 bases). V dropped 2 bases and J dropped 9 bases, with 17 bases sitting between them. CDR1 LGHNT and CDR2 FRNRAP come from the germline V gene. This CDR3 region has 15 residues.

The chain combines TRBV29-1 with TRBJ2-5; 10 bases fit TRBD2. CDR3 length: 15 amino acids. The J segment lost 5 bases and the V segment lost 2 bases, leaving 8 bases of the junction unmatched. Germline V gene lookup returns CDR1 SQVTM and CDR2 ANQGSEA. This CDR3 is CSVEMQRGGPETQYF. The CDR3 nucleotides are TGCAGCGTTGAAATGCAGCGGGGGGGCCCCGAGACCCAGTACTTC.

This sequence joins TRBV6-1 and TRBJ2-3, with D possibly being TRBD1 (5 bases). The CDR3 loop spans 15 amino acids. Germline CDR1 MNHNS, CDR2 SASEGT. V lost 6 bases, J lost 0 bases, and 13 bases lay in between. DNA of the CDR3: TGTGCCAGCAGCCCGCAGGGTTCTAGCACAGATACGCAGTATTTT. Translating gives CASSPQGSSTDTQYF.